What follows is one T cell receptor (beta chain) and its context. Its cognate antigen is unknown. The data belong to a study of early stage breast cancer tumors. Study-level points and caveats: Compared with adjacent normal breast, tumors showed 2 to 2.5-fold denser, more clonal T cells. Commonly generated sequences made up most enriched TCRB sequences shared between patients. Tumor and normal breast were distinguished via blood comparison in about 90% of the 16 patients.

TCRdb's table, derived via immunoSEQ multiplex PCR, lists solely in-frame clones and lacks some. The sample has around 28,000 clones, around three fifths seen once. CDR1 is MNHEY and CDR2 is SVGAGI in the germline V gene. The CDR3 is 13 amino acids. Trimming shortened V by 6 bases and J by 1 base, and 6 bases separated the two germline ends. This receptor was obtained from a person aged 45 to 59 with breast cancer. The chain recombines TRBV6-5 with TRBJ1-4, with no clear D. Sequencing was done on a sample of breast tumor tissue. In DNA, the CDR3 is TGTGCCAGCAGACACAGAACTAATGAAAAACTGTTTTTT. Translating it yields CASRHRTNEKLFF.